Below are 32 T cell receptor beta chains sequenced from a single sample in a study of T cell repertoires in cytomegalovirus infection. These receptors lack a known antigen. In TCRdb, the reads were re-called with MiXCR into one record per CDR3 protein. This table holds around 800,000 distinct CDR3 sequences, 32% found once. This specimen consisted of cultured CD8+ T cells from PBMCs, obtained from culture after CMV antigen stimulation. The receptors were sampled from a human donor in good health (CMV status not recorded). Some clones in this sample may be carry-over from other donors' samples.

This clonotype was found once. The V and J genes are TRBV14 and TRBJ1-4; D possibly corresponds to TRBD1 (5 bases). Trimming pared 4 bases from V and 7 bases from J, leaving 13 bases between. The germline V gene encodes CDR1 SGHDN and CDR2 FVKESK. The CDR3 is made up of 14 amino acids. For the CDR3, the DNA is TGTGCCAGCAGCCCCAGAGGGGTGGGTGAAAAACTGTTTTTT. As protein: CASSPRGVGEKLFF.

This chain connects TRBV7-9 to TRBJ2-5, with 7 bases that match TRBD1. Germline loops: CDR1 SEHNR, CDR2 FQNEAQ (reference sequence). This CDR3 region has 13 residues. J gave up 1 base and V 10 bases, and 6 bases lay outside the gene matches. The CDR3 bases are TGTGCCACCATGACAGGGTTCCAAGAGACCCAGTACTTC. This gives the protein CATMTGFQETQYF. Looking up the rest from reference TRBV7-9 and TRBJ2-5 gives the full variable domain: DTGVSQNPRHKITKRGQNVTFRCDPISEHNRLYWYRQTLGQGPEFLTYFQNEAQLEKSRLLSDRFSAERPKGSFSTLEIQRTEQGDSAMYLCATMTGFQETQYFGPGTRLLVL.

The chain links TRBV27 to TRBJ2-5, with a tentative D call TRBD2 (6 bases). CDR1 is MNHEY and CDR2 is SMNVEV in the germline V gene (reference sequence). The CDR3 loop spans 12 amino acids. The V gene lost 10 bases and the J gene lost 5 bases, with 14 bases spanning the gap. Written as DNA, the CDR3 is TGTGCCACCGGAGGAGGGGCTGAGACCCAGTACTTC. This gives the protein CATGGGAETQYF.

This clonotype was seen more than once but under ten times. The DNA of the CDR3 is TGTGCCAGCAACCAGCGGAGACTAGCGGGGGGTTCCCCCCACAATGAGCAGTTCTTC. This gives the protein CASNQRRLAGGSPHNEQFF. The V and J genes are TRBV9 and TRBJ2-1; 13 positions agree with TRBD2. Germline values: CDR1 SGDLS, CDR2 YYNGEE. The CDR3 runs to 19 residues. Trimming cost V 6 bases and J 5 bases; bases outside gene matches: 17.

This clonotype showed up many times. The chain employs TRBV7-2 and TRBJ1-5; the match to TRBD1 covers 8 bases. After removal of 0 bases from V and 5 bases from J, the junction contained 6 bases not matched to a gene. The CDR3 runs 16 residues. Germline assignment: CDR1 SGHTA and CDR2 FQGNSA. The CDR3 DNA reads TGTGCCAGCAGCTTAGCGCCAGGGGGCGATTATCAGCCCCAGCATTTT. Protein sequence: CASSLAPGGDYQPQHF.

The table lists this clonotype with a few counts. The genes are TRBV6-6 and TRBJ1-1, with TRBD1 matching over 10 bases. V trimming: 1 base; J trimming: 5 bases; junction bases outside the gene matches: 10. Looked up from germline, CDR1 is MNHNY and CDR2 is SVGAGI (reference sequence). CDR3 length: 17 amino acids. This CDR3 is CASSYLPDRGLDTEAFF. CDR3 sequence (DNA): TGTGCCAGCAGTTACTTACCTGACAGGGGGCTCGATACTGAAGCTTTCTTT.

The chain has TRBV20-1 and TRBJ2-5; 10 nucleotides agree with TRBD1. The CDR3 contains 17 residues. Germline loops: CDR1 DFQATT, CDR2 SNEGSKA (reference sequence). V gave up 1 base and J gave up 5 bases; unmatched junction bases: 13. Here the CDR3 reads CSARVSPGQGFWETQYF. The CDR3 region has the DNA TGCAGTGCTAGAGTTAGTCCGGGACAGGGGTTCTGGGAGACCCAGTACTTC.

CDR3 nucleotide sequence: TGTGCTAGTGGTAAACTGGCTACTAACACTGAAGCTTTCTTT. It encodes CASGKLATNTEAFF. The genes are TRBV12-5 and TRBJ1-1; no reliable D call. The V gene's germline CDR1 is LGHNT and CDR2 FRNRAP. Trimming took 5 bases from V and 2 from J, leaving 12 bases between them. The CDR3 runs 14 residues.

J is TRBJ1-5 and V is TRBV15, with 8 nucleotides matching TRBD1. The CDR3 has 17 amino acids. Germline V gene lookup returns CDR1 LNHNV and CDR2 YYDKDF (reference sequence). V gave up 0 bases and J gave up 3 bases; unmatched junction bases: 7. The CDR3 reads CATSRDSGTGLNQPQHF. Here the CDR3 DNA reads TGTGCCACCAGCAGAGATTCCGGGACAGGCCTCAATCAGCCCCAGCATTTT.

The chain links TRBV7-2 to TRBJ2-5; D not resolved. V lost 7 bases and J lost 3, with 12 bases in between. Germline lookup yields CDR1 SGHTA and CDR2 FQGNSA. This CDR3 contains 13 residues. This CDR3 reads CASTDGGEETQYF. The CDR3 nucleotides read TGTGCCAGCACGGACGGTGGGGAAGAGACCCAGTACTTC.

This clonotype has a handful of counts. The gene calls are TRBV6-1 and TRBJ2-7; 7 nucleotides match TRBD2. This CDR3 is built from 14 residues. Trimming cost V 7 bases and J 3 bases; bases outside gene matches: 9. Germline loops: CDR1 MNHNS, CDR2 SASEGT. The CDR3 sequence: CASTYAREGYEQYV. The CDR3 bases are TGTGCCAGCACTTACGCCAGGGAGGGCTACGAGCAGTACGTC.

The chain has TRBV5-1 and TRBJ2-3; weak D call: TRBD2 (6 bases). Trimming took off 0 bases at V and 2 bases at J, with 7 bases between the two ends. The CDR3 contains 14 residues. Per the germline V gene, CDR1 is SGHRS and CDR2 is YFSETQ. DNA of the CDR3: TGCGCCAGCAGCTTGGTGCGGGACACAGATACGCAGTATTTT. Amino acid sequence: CASSLVRDTDTQYF.

Here the CDR3 DNA reads TGTGCTATAGGTGGAGCGGGGGACTCGGTGGGCAATGAGCAGTTCTTC. It yields the protein CAIGGAGDSVGNEQFF. The chain carries TRBV4-2 and TRBJ2-1, with 8 positions matching TRBD2. This CDR3 has 16 amino acids. Germline assignment: CDR1 LGHNA and CDR2 YNFKEQ.

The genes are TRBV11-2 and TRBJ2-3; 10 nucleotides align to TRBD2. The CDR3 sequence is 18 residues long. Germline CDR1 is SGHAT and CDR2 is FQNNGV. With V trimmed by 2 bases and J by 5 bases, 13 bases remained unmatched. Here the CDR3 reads CASSLFVGAGGPRDTQYF. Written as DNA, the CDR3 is TGTGCCAGCAGCTTATTCGTAGGAGCGGGGGGGCCCAGAGATACGCAGTATTTT.

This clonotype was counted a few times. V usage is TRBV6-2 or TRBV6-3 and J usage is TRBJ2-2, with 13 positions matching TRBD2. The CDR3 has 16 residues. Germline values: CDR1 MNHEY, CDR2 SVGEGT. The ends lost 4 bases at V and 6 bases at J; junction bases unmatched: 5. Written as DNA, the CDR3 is TGTGCCAGCAGTTCCCGACTAGCGGGGGGTCCCGGGGAGCTGTTTTTT. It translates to CASSSRLAGGPGELFF.

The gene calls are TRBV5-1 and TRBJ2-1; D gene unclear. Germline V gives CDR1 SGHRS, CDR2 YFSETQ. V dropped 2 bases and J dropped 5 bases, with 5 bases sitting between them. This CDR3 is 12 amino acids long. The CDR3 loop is CASSFGNNEQFF. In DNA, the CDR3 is TGCGCCAGCAGCTTTGGCAACAATGAGCAGTTCTTC.

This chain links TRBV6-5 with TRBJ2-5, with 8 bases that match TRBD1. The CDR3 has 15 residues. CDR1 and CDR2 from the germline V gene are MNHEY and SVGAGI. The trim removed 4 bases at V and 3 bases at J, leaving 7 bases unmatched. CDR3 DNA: TGTGCCAGCAGTTTGGGACAGGACAAAAAAGAGACCCAGTACTTC. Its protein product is CASSLGQDKKETQYF.

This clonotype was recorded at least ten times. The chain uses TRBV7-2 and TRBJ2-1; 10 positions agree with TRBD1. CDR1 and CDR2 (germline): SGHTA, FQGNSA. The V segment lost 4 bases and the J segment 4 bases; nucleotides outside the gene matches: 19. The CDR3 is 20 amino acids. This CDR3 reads CASSSTGTGDTTGPYNEQFF. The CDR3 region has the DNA TGTGCCAGCAGCTCAACCGGGACAGGGGACACAACGGGGCCTTACAATGAGCAGTTCTTC.

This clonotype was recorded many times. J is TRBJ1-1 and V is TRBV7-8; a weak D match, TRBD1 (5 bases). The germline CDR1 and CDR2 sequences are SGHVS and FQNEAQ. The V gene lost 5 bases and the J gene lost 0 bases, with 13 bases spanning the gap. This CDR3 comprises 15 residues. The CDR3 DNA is TGTGCCAGCAGCACCCGACAGCTAATGAACACTGAAGCTTTCTTT. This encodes CASSTRQLMNTEAFF.

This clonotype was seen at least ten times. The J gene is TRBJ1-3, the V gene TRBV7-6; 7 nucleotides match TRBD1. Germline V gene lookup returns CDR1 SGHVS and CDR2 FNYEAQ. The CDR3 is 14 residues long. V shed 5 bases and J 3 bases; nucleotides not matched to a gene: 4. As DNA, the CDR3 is TGTGCCAGCAGCAGAAGGGACAGTGGAAACACCATATATTTT. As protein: CASSRRDSGNTIYF.

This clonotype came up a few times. This CDR3 reads CASSTRQVNSPLHF. DNA for the CDR3: TGTGCCAGCAGCACCAGGCAGGTCAACTCACCCCTCCACTTT. The chain couples TRBV6-6 to TRBJ1-6; no clear D gene. The CDR3 contains 14 residues. CDR1 is MNHNY, CDR2 SVGAGI, per germline (reference sequence). With 6 bases removed from V and 10 bases from J, the gap between germline ends came to 16 bases.

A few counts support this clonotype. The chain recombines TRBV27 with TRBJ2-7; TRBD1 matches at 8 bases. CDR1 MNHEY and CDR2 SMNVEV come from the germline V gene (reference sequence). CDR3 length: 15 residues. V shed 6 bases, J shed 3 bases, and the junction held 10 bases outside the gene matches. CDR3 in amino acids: CASSTPGTGHYEQYF. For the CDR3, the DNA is TGTGCCAGCAGCACTCCGGGGACAGGTCACTACGAGCAGTACTTC.

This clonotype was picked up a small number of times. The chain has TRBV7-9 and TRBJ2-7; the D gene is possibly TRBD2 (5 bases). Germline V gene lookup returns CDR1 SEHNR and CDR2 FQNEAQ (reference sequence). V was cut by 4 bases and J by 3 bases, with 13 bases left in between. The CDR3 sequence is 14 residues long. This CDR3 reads CASSSRTGIYEQYF. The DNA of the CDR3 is TGTGCCAGCAGCTCTAGGACGGGGATCTACGAGCAGTACTTC.

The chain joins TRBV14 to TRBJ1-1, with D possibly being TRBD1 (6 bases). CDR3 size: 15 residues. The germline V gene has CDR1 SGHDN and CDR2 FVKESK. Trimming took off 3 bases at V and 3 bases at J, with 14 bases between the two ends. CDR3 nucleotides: TGTGCCAGCAGCCATGCTGACAGGTTCTACACTGAAGCTTTCTTT. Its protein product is CASSHADRFYTEAFF.

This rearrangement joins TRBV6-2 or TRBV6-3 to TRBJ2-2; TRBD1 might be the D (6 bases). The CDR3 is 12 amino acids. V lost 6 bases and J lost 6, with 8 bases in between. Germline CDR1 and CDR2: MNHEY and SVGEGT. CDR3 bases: TGTGCCAGCAGCAGGACAGCCGGGGAGCTGTTTTTT. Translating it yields CASSRTAGELFF.

CDR3: CASNNRERLSYEQYF. Written as DNA, the CDR3 is TGTGCCAGCAACAATCGGGAGCGGTTGTCCTACGAGCAGTACTTC. The chain is built from TRBV5-5 and TRBJ2-7, with D perhaps matching TRBD2 (6 bases). The CDR3 spans 15 residues. V lost 6 bases to trimming and J lost 1 base, with 17 bases between them. CDR1 is SGHKS, CDR2 YYEKEE, per germline (reference sequence).

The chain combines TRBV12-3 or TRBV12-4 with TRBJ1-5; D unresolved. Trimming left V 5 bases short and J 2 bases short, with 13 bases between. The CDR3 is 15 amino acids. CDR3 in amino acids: CASSLTSRGNQPQHF. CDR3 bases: TGTGCCAGCAGTCTCACTTCAAGGGGCAATCAGCCCCAGCATTTT.

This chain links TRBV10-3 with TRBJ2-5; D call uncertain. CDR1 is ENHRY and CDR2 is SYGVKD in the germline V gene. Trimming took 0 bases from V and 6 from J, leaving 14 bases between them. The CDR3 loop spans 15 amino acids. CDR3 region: CAISESRTHAQTQYF. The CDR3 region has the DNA TGTGCCATCAGTGAGTCCAGAACCCACGCGCAGACCCAGTACTTC.

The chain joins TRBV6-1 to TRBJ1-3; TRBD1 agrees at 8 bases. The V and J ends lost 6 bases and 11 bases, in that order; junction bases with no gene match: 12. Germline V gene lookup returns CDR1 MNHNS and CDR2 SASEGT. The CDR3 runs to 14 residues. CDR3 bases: TGTGCCAGCAGCGACGGACAGGGCTCCGCGGCCATATATTTT. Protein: CASSDGQGSAAIYF.

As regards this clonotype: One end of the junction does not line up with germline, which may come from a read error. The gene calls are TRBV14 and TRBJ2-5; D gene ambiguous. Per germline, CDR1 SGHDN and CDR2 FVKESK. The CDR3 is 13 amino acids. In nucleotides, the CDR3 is TGTGCCAGCAACCAAGATCAGGAGGAGACCCAGTACTTC. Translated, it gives CASNQDQEETQYF.

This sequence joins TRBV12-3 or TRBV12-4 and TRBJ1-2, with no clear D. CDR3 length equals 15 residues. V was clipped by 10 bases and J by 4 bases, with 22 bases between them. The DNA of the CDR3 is TGTGCCAACAGCCTCAGCGTCGCTCGAGTCTATGGCTACACCTTC. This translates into CANSLSVARVYGYTF.

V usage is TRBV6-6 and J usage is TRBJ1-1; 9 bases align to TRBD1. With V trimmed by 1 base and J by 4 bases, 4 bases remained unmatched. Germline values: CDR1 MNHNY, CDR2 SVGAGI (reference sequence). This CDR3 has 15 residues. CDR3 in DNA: TGTGCCAGCAGTTACTTACAGGGGGCAGGCACTGAAGCTTTCTTT. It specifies CASSYLQGAGTEAFF.